The present T cell receptor (beta chain) was sequenced within a study of OX40 agonist ivuxolimab in advanced cancers. On the study more broadly: Aged about 20 to 80 with a mean of 60 years, they were less than 90% male. Overall study findings and caveats: The study observed clonal expansion of CD4+ and CD8+ blood T cells by week 6 at 0.1 to 3.0 mg/kg.

Measured with immunoSEQ multiplex PCR; TCRdb has only the in-frame clones, and not every one. The sample consists of around 50,000 clones, 90% to 95% of them appearing once. To note about this clone: As yet, its antigen is unknown.

Between the trimmed V and J ends, which lost 2 bases and 0 bases, there was a span of 8 bases. Per germline, CDR1 LGHNT and CDR2 FRNRAP. CDR3 length: 16 residues. The receptor's source is an adult with an advanced solid tumor such as melanoma, head and neck, liver or kidney cancer. The V call is TRBV12-5, the J call TRBJ1-6; D gene ambiguous. Here the sequenced sample was CD4+ or CD8+ T cells sorted from blood, taken in a trial of the OX40 agonist ivuxolimab. The CDR3 DNA reads TGTGCTAGTGGTTTGCAGGAAAGCTCCTATAATTCACCCCTCCACTTT. Its translation is CASGLQESSYNSPLHF.